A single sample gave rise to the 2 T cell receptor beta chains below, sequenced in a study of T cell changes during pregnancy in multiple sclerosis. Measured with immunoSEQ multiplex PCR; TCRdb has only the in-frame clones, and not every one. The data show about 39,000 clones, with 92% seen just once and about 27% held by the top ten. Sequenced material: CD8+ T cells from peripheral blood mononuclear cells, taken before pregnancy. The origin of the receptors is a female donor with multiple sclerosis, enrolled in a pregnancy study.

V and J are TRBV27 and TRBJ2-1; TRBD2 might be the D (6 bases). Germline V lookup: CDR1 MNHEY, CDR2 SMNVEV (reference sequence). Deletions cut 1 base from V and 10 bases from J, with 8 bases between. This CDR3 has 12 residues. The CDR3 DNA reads TGTGCCAGCAGTTTATATGGGAGGGAGCAGTTCTTC. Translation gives CASSLYGREQFF.

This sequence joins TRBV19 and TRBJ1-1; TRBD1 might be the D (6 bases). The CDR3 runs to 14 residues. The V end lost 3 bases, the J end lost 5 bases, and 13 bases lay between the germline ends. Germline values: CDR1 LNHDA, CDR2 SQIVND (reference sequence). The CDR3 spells CASSMQGMGTEAFF. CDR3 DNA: TGTGCCAGTAGTATGCAGGGGATGGGGACTGAAGCTTTCTTT.